This is a list of T cell receptor beta chains from one sample in a study of chemoradiotherapy in HPV16-positive cancers. Using immunoSEQ multiplex PCR, the repertoire was profiled, and TCRdb retains in-frame clones only, with some absent. The table shows some 24,000 clones, with approximately 93% occurring only once. This material was obtained from a patient who underwent chemoradiotherapy. These receptors came from a human donor with HPV-associated anogenital cancer. CDR3s include the opening cysteine and the closing phenylalanine or tryptophan. The order of the fields is D gene, V gene, clone size, J gene, CDR3 protein, CDR3 DNA. The D gene is left open where the match is weak. Clone size appears in some rows only: once, few, many, or a class for an expanded clone.

d_gene: .; v_gene: TRBV27; abundance: once; j_gene: TRBJ1-1; CDR3aa: CASSLFSGAEAFF; CDR3nt: TGTGCCAGCAGTTTATTTTCGGGGGCTGAAGCTTTCTTT
d_gene: .; v_gene: TRBV5-1; abundance: .; j_gene: TRBJ2-2; CDR3aa: CASSASPVGGGNTGELFF; CDR3nt: TGCGCCAGCAGTGCATCCCCGGTCGGGGGCGGTAACACCGGGGAGCTGTTTTTT
d_gene: .; v_gene: TRBV19; abundance: .; j_gene: TRBJ1-3; CDR3aa: CASRDRDGFSGNTIYF; CDR3nt: TGTGCCAGTAGGGACCGGGACGGGTTCTCTGGAAACACCATATATTTT
d_gene: .; v_gene: TRBV2; abundance: few; j_gene: TRBJ2-7; CDR3aa: CASKPGLAVEQYF; CDR3nt: TGTGCCAGCAAACCGGGACTCGCAGTCGAGCAGTACTTC
d_gene: TRBD1; v_gene: TRBV5-1; abundance: .; j_gene: TRBJ2-7; CDR3aa: CASSTDRGGEQYF; CDR3nt: TGCGCCAGCAGCACGGACAGGGGAGGGGAGCAGTACTTC
d_gene: TRBD2; v_gene: TRBV29-1; abundance: .; j_gene: TRBJ2-7; CDR3aa: CSVEWLAGVTQYF; CDR3nt: TGCAGCGTTGAATGGCTAGCGGGAGTAACCCAGTACTTC
d_gene: TRBD1; v_gene: TRBV4-1; abundance: .; j_gene: TRBJ1-1; CDR3aa: CASSQDRTGNTEAFF; CDR3nt: TGCGCCAGCAGCCAAGATCGGACAGGCAACACTGAAGCTTTCTTT
d_gene: .; v_gene: TRBV9; abundance: .; j_gene: TRBJ2-3; CDR3aa: CASSVDFGTASDTQYF; CDR3nt: TGTGCCAGCAGCGTAGATTTCGGGACGGCCTCAGATACGCAGTATTTT
d_gene: TRBD2; v_gene: TRBV27; abundance: .; j_gene: TRBJ2-7; CDR3aa: CASSFPGGFKVYF; CDR3nt: TGTGCCAGCAGTTTCCCGGGGGGGTTTAAGGTGTACTTC
d_gene: TRBD1; v_gene: TRBV28; abundance: .; j_gene: TRBJ2-7; CDR3aa: CASSLNRGQDF; CDR3nt: TGTGCCAGCAGTCTTAACAGGGGACAGGACTTC
d_gene: .; v_gene: TRBV5-1; abundance: .; j_gene: TRBJ2-3; CDR3aa: CASSLSGAVDTQYF; CDR3nt: TGCGCCAGCAGCTTATCGGGGGCGGTAGATACGCAGTATTTT
d_gene: .; v_gene: TRBV6-6; abundance: once; j_gene: TRBJ1-4; CDR3aa: CASSYGWGSEKLFF; CDR3nt: TGTGCCAGCAGTTACGGTTGGGGGAGTGAAAAACTGTTTTTT
d_gene: TRBD2; v_gene: TRBV5-1; abundance: .; j_gene: TRBJ2-5; CDR3aa: CASSPPTSAQETQYF; CDR3nt: TGCGCCAGCAGCCCCCCGACTAGCGCCCAAGAGACCCAGTACTTC
d_gene: .; v_gene: TRBV5-1; abundance: once; j_gene: TRBJ1-4; CDR3aa: CASSFWGGEKLFF; CDR3nt: TGCGCCAGCAGCTTTTGGGGTGGTGAAAAACTGTTTTTT
d_gene: TRBD2; v_gene: TRBV29-1; abundance: .; j_gene: TRBJ2-3; CDR3aa: CSVPGTSETDTQYF; CDR3nt: TGCAGCGTCCCCGGGACTAGCGAGACAGATACGCAGTATTTT
d_gene: TRBD1; v_gene: TRBV7-2; abundance: .; j_gene: TRBJ1-1; CDR3aa: CAARQGMNTEAFF; CDR3nt: TGTGCCGCCCGACAGGGAATGAACACTGAAGCTTTCTTT